A single sample gave rise to the 10 T cell receptor beta chains below, sequenced in a study of blood T cell repertoires in COVID-19. Clones were sequenced by immunoSEQ multiplex PCR, and TCRdb holds only the in-frame ones, with some missing. Found here are 250,000 or so clones, 70% to 90% of them singletons; the top ten hold over 4%. Source material: PBMCs or T cells enriched from blood (not recorded which). These receptors came from a woman aged 25 to 45 with acute COVID-19.

This sequence joins TRBV19 and TRBJ2-2, with 11 bases matching TRBD2. The CDR3 is 20 amino acids. The V and J ends lost 6 bases and 5 bases, in that order; junction bases with no gene match: 20. CDR1 is LNHDA and CDR2 is SQIVND in the germline V gene (reference sequence). In DNA, the CDR3 is TGTGCCAGTAGGGGCAATCCTCTAGCGGGGGGACCCGGGGGGACCGGGGAGCTGTTTTTT. Amino acid sequence: CASRGNPLAGGPGGTGELFF.

This clone showed up just once. The rearrangement links TRBV7-9 to TRBJ1-4; the D gene is possibly TRBD1 (5 bases). CDR1 is SEHNR, CDR2 FQNEAQ, per germline (reference sequence). The CDR3 consists of 16 residues. Trimming pared 4 bases from V and 7 bases from J, leaving 19 bases between. The CDR3 DNA reads as TGTGCCAGCAGCTCCCTGGGGGGTTCATCGGGTGAAAAACTGTTTTTT. Its translation is CASSSLGGSSGEKLFF.

The gene calls are TRBV27 and TRBJ2-7, with 9 bases lining up with TRBD1. Germline CDR1 MNHEY, CDR2 SMNVEV (reference sequence). The CDR3 runs to 15 residues. Unmatched junction bases numbered 12, after V lost 6 bases and J lost 6 bases. CDR3 residues: CASSTGTGLFFEQYF. The CDR3 bases are TGTGCCAGCAGCACCGGGACAGGGCTCTTCTTCGAGCAGTACTTC.

The chain is built from TRBV27 and TRBJ2-3, with D unresolved. The CDR3 totals 13 residues. Germline V gene lookup returns CDR1 MNHEY and CDR2 SMNVEV (reference sequence). The V end was cut by 3 bases, the J end by 1 base, with 5 bases between. CDR3 DNA: TGTGCCAGCAGTTTTCAGGGCACAGATACGCAGTATTTT. Translated: CASSFQGTDTQYF.

V is TRBV6-9 and J is TRBJ2-7, with a tentative D call TRBD2 (5 bases). Germline V gene data show CDR1 as MNHGY and CDR2 as SVAAGI. The CDR3 extends over 17 amino acids. V was trimmed by 1 base and J by 5 bases, leaving 21 bases between them. CDR3 sequence reads: CASSYCSSRGPSHEQYF. In DNA form, the CDR3 reads TGTGCCAGCAGTTATTGCTCTAGCCGAGGACCATCGCACGAGCAGTACTTC.

The V call is TRBV24-1, the J call TRBJ2-4, with TRBD1 as a possible D gene (5 bases). The CDR3 consists of 14 residues. V shed 6 bases and J shed 9 bases, with 17 bases lying between them. Looked up from germline, CDR1 is KGHDR and CDR2 is SFDVKD. The CDR3 DNA reads as TGTGCCACCAGTCTCGGCAGGGCCCGATGCATTCAGTACTTC. This translates into CATSLGRARCIQYF.

The rearrangement links TRBV2 to TRBJ2-7, with TRBD2 matching 9 bases. Germline V gene data show CDR1 as SNHLY and CDR2 as FYNNEI. The CDR3 has 14 residues. The V and J ends lost 3 bases and 5 bases, in that order; junction bases with no gene match: 5. CDR3 bases: TGTGCCAGCAGTGATATAGTAGCGGGAGACGAGCAGTACTTC. Protein: CASSDIVAGDEQYF.

The CDR3: CASETGQRYEQYF. The CDR3 DNA is TGTGCCAGCGAAACGGGACAGAGGTACGAGCAGTACTTC. This chain joins TRBV18 and TRBJ2-7; 7 bases are shared with TRBD1. V was pared by 8 bases and J by 4 bases, with 8 bases of the junction left unmatched. Germline-derived CDR1 and CDR2 are KGHSH and LQKENI. The CDR3 consists of 13 residues.

This chain links TRBV29-1 with TRBJ1-1; D not certain. V lost 3 bases, J lost 0 bases, and 14 bases lay in between. The germline V gene encodes CDR1 SQVTM and CDR2 ANQGSEA. This CDR3 region has 15 residues. The CDR3 spells CSVDGSGRMNTEAFF. CDR3 nucleotides: TGCAGCGTTGATGGGAGTGGCAGAATGAACACTGAAGCTTTCTTT.

V is TRBV2 and J is TRBJ1-1, with D hard to call. V lost 7 bases to trimming and J lost 5 bases, with 8 bases between them. The length of the CDR3 is 11 residues. Germline V CDR1 and CDR2: SNHLY, FYNNEI. CDR3 loop: CASTVATEAFF. The CDR3 DNA reads TGTGCCAGCACGGTTGCTACTGAAGCTTTCTTT. Drawing the rest from reference TRBV2 and TRBJ1-1, the complete variable domain is EPEVTQTPSHQVTQMGQEVILRCVPISNHLYFYWYRQILGQKVEFLVSFYNNEISEKSEIFDDQFSVERPDGSNFTLKIRSTKLEDSAMYFCASTVATEAFFGQGTRLTVV.